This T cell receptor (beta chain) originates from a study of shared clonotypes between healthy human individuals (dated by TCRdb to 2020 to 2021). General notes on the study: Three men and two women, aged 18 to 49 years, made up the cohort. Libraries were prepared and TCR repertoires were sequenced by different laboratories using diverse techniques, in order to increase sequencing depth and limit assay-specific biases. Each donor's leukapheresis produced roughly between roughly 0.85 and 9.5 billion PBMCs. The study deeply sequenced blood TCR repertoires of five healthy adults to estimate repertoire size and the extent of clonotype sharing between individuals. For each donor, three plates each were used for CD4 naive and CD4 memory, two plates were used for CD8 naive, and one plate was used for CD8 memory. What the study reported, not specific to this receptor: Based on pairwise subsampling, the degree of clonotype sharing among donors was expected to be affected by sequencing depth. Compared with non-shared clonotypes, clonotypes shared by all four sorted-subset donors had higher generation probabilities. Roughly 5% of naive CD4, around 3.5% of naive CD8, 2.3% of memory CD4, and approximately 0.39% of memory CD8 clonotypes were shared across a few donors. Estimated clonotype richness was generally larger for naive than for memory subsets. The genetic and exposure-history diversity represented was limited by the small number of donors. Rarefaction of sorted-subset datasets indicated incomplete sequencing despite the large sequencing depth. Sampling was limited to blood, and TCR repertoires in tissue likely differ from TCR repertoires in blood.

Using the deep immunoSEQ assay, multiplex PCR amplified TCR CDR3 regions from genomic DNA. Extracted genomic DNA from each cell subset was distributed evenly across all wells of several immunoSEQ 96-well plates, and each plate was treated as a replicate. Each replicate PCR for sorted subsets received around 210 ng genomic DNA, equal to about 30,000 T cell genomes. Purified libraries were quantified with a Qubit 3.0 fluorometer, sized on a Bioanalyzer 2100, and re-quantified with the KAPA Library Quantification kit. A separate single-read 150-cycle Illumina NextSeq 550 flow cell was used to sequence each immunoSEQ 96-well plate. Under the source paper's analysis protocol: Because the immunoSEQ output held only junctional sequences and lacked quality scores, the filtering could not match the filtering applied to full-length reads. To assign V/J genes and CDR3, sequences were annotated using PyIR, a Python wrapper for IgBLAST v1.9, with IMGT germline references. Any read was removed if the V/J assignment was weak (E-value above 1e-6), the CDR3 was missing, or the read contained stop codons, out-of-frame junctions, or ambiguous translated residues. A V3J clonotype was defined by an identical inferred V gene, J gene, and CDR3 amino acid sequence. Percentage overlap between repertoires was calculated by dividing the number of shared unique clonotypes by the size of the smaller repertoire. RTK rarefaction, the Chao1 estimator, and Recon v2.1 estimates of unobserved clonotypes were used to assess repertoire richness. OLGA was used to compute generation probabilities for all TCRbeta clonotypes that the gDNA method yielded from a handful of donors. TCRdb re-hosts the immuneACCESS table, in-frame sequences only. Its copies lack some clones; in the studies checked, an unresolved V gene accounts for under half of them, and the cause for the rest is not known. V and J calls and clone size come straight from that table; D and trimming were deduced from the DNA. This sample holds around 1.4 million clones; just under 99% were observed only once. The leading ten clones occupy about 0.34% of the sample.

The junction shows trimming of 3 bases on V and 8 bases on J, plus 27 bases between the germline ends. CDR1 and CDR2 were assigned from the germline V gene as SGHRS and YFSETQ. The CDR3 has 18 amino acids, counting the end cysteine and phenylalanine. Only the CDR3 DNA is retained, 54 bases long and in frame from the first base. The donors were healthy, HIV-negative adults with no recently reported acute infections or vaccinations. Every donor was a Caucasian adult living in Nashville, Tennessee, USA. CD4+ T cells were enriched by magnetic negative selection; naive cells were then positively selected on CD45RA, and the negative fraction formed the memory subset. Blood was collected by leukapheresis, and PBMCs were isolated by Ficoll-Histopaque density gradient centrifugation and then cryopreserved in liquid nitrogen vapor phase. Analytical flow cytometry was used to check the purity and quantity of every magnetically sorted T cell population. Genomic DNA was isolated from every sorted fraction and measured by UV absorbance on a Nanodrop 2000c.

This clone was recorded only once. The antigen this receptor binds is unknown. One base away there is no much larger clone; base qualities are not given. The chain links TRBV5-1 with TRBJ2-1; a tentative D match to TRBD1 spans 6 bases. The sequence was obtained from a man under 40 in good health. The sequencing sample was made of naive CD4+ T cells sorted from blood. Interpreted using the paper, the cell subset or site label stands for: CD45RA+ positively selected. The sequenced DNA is TGCGCCAGCAGCTCCCCAGGGATTACAGGGAGAAATGGGGATGAGCAGTTCTTC. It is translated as CASSSPGITGRNGDEQFF. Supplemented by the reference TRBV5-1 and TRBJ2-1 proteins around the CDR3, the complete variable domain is KAGVTQTPRYLIKTRGQQVTLSCSPISGHRSVSWYQQTPGQGLQFLFEYFSETQRNKGNFPGRFSGRQFSNSRSEMNVSTLELGDSALYLCASSSPGITGRNGDEQFFGPGTRLTVL.